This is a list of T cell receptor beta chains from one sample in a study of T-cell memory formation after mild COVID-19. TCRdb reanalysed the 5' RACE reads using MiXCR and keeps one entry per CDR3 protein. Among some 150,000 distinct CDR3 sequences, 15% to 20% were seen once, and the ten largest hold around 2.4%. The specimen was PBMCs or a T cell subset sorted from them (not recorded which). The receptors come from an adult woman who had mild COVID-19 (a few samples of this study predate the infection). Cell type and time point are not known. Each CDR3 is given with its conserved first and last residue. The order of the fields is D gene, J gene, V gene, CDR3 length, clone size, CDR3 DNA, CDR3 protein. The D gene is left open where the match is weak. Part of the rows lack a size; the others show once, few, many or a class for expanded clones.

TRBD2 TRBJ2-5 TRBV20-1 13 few TGCAGTGCCCTTCCGGGGGGAAAAGAGACCCAGTACTTC CSALPGGKETQYF
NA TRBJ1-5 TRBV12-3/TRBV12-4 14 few TGTGCCAGCAGTTTCGAGGGCAGCAATCAGCCCCAGCATTTT CASSFEGSNQPQHF
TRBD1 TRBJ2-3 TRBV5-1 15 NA TGCGCCAGCAGCTTGGGACAGGGGATGACAGATACGCAGTATTTT CASSLGQGMTDTQYF
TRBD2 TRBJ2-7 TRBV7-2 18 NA TGTGCCAGCAGCTTAGTCGGCGGGAGCGCTCAGAGCTCCTACGAGCAGTACTTC CASSLVGGSAQSSYEQYF
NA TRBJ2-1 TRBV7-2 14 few TGTGCCAGCAGCTTAGGTGGGGGTAGCGATGAGCAGTTCTTC CASSLGGGSDEQFF
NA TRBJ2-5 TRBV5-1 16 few TGCGCCAGCAGCCCGGGGGTTCAAGCGGTGCAAGAGACCCAGTACTTC CASSPGVQAVQETQYF
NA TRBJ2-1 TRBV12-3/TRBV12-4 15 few TGTGCCAGCGCCTTTGGCGGGATTTCTTACAATGAGCAGTTCTTC CASAFGGISYNEQFF
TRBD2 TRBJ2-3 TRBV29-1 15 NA TGCAGCGTTGGACTAGCGGGAGGGCCGGCAGATACGCAGTATTTT CSVGLAGGPADTQYF
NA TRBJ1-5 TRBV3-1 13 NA TGTGCCAGCAGCCAAGCATCGAATCAGCCCCAGCATTTT CASSQASNQPQHF
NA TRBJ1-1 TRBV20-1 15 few TGCAGTGCTAGAGCTGGGAGTGATGGGGGCACTGAAGCTTTCTTT CSARAGSDGGTEAFF
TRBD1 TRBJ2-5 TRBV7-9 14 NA TGTGCCAGCAGCTTACAGGGGGACGGAGAGACCCAGTACTTC CASSLQGDGETQYF
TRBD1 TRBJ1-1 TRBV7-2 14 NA TGTGCCAGCAGCGGACAGGGGGTTTCCACTGAAGCTTTCTTT CASSGQGVSTEAFF
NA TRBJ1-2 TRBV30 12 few TGTGCCTGGGGAACAGGGATCCCAGGCTACACCTTC CAWGTGIPGYTF
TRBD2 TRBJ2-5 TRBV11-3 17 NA TGTGCCAGCAGCGAAGGACTAGCGCCAGGGGGGAGAGAGACCCAGTACTTC CASSEGLAPGGRETQYF
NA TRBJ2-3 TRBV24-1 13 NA TGTGCCACCACCAGGGACAGCACAGATACGCAGTATTTT CATTRDSTDTQYF
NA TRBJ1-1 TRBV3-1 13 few TGTGCCAGCAGCCAAGGACTGAGAGCTGAAGCTTTCTTT CASSQGLRAEAFF
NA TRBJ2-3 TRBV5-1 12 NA TGCGCCAGCAGCGAGAGCACAGATACGCAGTATTTT CASSESTDTQYF
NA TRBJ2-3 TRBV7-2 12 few TGTGCCAGCAGCTGGGGCGCAGATACGCAGTATTTT CASSWGADTQYF
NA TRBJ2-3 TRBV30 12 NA TGTGCCTGGAGTGTCAGTTCAGATACGCAGTATTTT CAWSVSSDTQYF
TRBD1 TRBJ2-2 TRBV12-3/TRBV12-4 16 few TGTGCCAGCAATGACCTGGGGACAGTTAACACCGGGGAGCTGTTTTTT CASNDLGTVNTGELFF
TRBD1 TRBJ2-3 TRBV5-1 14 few TGCGCCAGCAGCCCGACAGGGGACACAGATACGCAGTATTTT CASSPTGDTDTQYF
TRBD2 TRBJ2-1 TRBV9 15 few TGTGCCAGCAGCGTAGGAGGGACTAGCGGCAATGAGCAGTTCTTC CASSVGGTSGNEQFF
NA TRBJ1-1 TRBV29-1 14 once TGCAGCGTTGAAGGGGCGGGGGTGAACACTGAAGCTTTCTTT CSVEGAGVNTEAFF
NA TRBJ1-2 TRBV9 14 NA TGTGCCAGCAGCGTCAACAGGATCAACTATGGCTACACCTTC CASSVNRINYGYTF
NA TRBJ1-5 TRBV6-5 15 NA TGTGCCAGCAGCCGTGGACGGCCTAGCAATCAGCCCCAGCATTTT CASSRGRPSNQPQHF
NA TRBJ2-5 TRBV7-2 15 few TGTGCCAGCAGCTTAGATAACAGGGTGGGGGAGACCCAGTACTTC CASSLDNRVGETQYF
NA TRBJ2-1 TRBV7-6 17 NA TGTGCCAGCAGCTTAGCGGGGGACTCCCTGGCAGGTAATGAGCAGTTCTTC CASSLAGDSLAGNEQFF
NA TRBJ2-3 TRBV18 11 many TGTGCCAGCTCCCGCACAGATACGCAGTATTTT CASSRTDTQYF
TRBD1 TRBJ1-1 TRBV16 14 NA TGTGCCAGCAGCACACGACAGGGAACCACTGAAGCTTTCTTT CASSTRQGTTEAFF
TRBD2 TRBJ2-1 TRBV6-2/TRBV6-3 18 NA TGTGCCAGCAGTGGCTTAGACGGACTAGCGGGAGGTAGGGATGAGCAGTTCTTC CASSGLDGLAGGRDEQFF
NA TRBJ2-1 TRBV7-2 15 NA TGTGCCAGCAGCTTACGGGGACACCATACCTACGAGCAGTTCTTC CASSLRGHHTYEQFF
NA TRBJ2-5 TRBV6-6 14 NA TGTGCCAGCAGTTACTCGGAATACCAGGAGACCCAGTACTTC CASSYSEYQETQYF
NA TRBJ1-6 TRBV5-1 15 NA TGCGCCAGCAGCTTGGACGGATCTCCCCCTTCACCCCTCCACTTT CASSLDGSPPSPLHF
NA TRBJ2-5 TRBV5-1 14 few TGCGCCAGCAAAAGGCAGGGGTTGGTGGAGACCCAGTACTTC CASKRQGLVETQYF
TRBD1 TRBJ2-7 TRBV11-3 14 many TGTGCCAGCAGCCGACAGGGTAGCCGCTACGAGCAGTACTTC CASSRQGSRYEQYF
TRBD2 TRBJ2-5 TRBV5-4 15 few TGTGCCAGCAGTCCAACGACGGCCGGGGGGGAGACCCAGTACTTC CASSPTTAGGETQYF
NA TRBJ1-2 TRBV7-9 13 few TGTGCCATCGCTGGGAATGAAAACTATGGCTACACCTTC CAIAGNENYGYTF
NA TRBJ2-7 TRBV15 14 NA TGTGCCACCAGCGGGGGTGTTGGGGCCTACGAGCAGTACTTC CATSGGVGAYEQYF
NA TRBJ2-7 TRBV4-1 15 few TGCGCCAGCAGCCAAGCGCAGGTCCCGACCTACGAGCAGTACTTC CASSQAQVPTYEQYF
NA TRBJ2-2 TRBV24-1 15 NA TGTGCCACCAGTGGCTCTGGATTAGACACCGGGGAGCTGTTTTTT CATSGSGLDTGELFF
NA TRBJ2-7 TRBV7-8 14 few TGTGCCAGCAGCCCGCGGACCAGCTCCTACGAGCAGTACTTC CASSPRTSSYEQYF
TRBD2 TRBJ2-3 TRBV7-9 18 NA TGTGCCAGCAGCTTAGTGGGAGGAGCGGGGGTGCAGGCAGATACGCAGTATTTT CASSLVGGAGVQADTQYF